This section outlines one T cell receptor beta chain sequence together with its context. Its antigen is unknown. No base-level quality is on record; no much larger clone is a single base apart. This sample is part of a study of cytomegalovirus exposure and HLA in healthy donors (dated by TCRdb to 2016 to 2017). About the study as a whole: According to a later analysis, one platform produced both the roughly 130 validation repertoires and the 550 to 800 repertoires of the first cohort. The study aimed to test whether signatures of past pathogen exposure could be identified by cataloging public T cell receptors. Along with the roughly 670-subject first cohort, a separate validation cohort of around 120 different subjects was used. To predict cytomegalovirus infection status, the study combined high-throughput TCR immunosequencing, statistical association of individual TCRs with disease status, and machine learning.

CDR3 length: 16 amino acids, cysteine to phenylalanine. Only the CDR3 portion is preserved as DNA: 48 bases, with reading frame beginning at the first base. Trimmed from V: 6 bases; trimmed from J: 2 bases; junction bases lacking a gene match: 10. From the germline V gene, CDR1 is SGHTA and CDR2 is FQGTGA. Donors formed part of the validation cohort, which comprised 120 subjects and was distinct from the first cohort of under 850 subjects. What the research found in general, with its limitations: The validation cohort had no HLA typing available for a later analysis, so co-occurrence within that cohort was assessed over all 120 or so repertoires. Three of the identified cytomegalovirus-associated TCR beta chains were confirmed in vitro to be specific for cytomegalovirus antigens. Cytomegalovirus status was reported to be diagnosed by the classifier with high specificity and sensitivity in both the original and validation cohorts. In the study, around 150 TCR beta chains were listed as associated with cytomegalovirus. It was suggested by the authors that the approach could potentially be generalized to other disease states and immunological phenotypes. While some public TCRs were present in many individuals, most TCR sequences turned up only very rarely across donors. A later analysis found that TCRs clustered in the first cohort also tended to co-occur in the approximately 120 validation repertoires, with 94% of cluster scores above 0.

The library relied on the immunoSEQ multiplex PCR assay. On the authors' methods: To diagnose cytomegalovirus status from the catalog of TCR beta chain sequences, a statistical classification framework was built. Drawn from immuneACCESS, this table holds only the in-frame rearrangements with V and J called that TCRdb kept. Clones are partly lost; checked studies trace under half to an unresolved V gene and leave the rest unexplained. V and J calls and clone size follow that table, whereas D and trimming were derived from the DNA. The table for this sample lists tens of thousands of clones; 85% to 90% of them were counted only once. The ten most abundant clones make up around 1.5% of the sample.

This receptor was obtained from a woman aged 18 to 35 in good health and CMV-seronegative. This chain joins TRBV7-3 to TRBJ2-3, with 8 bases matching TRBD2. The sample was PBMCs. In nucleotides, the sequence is TGTGCCAGCAGTCGGGCGGGGGGCACTCCCACAGATACGCAGTATTTT. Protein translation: CASSRAGGTPTDTQYF. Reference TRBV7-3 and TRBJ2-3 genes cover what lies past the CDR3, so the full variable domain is GAGVSQTPSNKVTEKGKYVELRCDPISGHTALYWYRQSLGQGPEFLIYFQGTGAADDSGLPNDRFFAVRPEGSVSTLKIQRTERGDSAVYLCASSRAGGTPTDTQYFGPGTRLTVL.